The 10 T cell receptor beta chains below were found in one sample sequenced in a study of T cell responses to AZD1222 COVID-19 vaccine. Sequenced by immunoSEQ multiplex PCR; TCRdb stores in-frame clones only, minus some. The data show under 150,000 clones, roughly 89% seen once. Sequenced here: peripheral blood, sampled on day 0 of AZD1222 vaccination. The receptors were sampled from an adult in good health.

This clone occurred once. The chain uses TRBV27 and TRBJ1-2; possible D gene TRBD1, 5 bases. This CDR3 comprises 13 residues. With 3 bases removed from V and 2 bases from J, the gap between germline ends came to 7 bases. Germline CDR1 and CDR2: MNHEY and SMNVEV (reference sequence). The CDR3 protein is CASSFEGNYGYTF. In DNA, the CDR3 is TGTGCCAGCAGTTTCGAGGGGAACTATGGCTACACCTTC.

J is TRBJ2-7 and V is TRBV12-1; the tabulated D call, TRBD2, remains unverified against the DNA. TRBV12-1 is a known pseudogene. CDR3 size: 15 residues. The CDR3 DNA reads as TGTGCCAGCAGCTACCGGGATTTCCGGTTCTACGAGCAGTACTTC. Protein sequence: CASSYRDFRFYEQYF.

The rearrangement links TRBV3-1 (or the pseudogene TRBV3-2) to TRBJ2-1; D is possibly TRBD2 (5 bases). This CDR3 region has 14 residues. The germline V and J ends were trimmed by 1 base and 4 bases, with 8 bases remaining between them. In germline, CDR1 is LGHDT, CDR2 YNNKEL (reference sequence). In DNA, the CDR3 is TGTGCCAGCAGCCAAGCACGGGGATACAATGAGCAGTTCTTC. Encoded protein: CASSQARGYNEQFF.

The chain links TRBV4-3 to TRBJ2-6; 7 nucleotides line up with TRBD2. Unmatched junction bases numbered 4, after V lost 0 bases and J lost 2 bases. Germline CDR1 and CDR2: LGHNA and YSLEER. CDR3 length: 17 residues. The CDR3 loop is CASSQEPGRAGANVLTF. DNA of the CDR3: TGCGCCAGCAGCCAAGAACCGGGGAGGGCTGGGGCCAACGTCCTGACTTTC.

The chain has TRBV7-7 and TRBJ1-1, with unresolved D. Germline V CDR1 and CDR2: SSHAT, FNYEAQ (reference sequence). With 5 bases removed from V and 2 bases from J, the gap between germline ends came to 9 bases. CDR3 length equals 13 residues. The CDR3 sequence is CASSPPTNTEAFF. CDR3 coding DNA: TGTGCCAGCAGCCCGCCGACCAACACTGAAGCTTTCTTT.

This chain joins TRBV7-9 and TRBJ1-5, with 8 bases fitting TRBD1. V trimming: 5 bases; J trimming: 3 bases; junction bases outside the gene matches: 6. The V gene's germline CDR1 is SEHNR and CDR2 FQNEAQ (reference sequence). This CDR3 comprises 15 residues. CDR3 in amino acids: CASSITTGDNQPQHF. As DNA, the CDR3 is TGTGCCAGCAGCATCACGACAGGGGACAATCAGCCCCAGCATTTT. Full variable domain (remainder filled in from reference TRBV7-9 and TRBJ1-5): DTGVSQNPRHKITKRGQNVTFRCDPISEHNRLYWYRQTLGQGPEFLTYFQNEAQLEKSRLLSDRFSAERPKGSFSTLEIQRTEQGDSAMYLCASSITTGDNQPQHFGDGTRLSIL.

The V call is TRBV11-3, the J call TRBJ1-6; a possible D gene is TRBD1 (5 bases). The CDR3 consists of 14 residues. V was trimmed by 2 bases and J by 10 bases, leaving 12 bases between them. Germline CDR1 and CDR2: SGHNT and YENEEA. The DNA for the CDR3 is TGTGCCAGCAGCTTATCTCCTAAGGGGTCACCCCTCCACTTT. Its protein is CASSLSPKGSPLHF. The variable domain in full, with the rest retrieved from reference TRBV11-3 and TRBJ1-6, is EAGVVQSPRYKIIEKKQPVAFWCNPISGHNTLYWYLQNLGQGPELLIRYENEEAVDDSQLPKDRFSAERLKGVDSTLKIQPAELGDSAVYLCASSLSPKGSPLHFGNGTRLTVT.

The CDR3 bases are TGTGCCAGCAGCGCCGGGACTATTCCTACCTACGAGCAGTACTTC. Translating it yields CASSAGTIPTYEQYF. The chain couples TRBV7-2 to TRBJ2-7; 7 bases map to TRBD2. Trimming at V came to 5 bases and at J to 2 bases, leaving 9 bases not matched to a gene. The CDR3 has 15 amino acids. Looked up from germline, CDR1 is SGHTA and CDR2 is FQGNSA.

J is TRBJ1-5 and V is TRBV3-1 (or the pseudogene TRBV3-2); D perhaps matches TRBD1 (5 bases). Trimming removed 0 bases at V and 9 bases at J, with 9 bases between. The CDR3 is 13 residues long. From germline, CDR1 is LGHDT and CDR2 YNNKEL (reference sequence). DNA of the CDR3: TGTGCCAGCAGCCAAGAGGGGACGGGGCCCCAGCATTTT. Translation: CASSQEGTGPQHF.

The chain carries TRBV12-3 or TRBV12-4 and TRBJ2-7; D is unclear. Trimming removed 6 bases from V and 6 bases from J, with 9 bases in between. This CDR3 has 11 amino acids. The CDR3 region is CASRYQSEQYF. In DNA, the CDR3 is TGTGCCAGCAGATACCAGTCCGAGCAGTACTTC.